This record concerns one T cell receptor (beta chain) sequence. Its antigen is not yet known. No base quality values were provided; no much bigger clone lies one nucleotide off. This entry belongs to a study of T cell responses to AZD1222 COVID-19 vaccine (dated by TCRdb to the early 2020s). A note on the overall study: A total of just over 230 trial participants underwent TCR sequencing, of whom nearly 210 had received two doses of AZD1222 and roughly 26 had received two doses of the MenACWY control vaccine. Trial participants were enrolled by age into subgroups of 18-55, 56-69 and 70-plus years, and approximately 150, 30 and 60 TCR-sequenced participants, respectively, were included in these subgroups.

Taken with the paper, the label for time point translates to: about 28 days (+/-7) after the second vaccine dose. AZD1222 recipients whose second dose came at about 4 weeks and those whose second dose came at about 12 weeks were combined into one group, since spike-specific TCR depth and breadth did not differ between the two schedules. Vaccinee samples were obtained from the UK trials COV001 and COV002, which included a single-blind randomized controlled phase 2/3 trial of AZD1222 (ChAdOx1 nCoV-19) in healthy adults. For TCRbeta chain sequencing, PBMC samples were collected from trial participants at day 0 and at day 28 after the second dose. The CDR3 regions of human TCRbeta chains were analyzed by immunosequencing. As for the authors' bioinformatics: Repertoire TCRs were checked for matches against a reference library of SARS-CoV-2-specific TCRs that had been generated using the MIRA antigen-specificity platform. Breadth was defined as the fraction of unique TCRs that were SARS-CoV-2-associated. Depth was defined as the fraction of total T cells that were SARS-CoV-2-associated. Using the MIRA data, each spike-specific TCR was mapped to the spike region that the TCR reacts to and placed in a CD4 or CD8 class. Log10-transformed breadth and depth values were compared by one-way ANOVA with Sidak's multiple comparisons tests. TCRdb re-hosts the immuneACCESS table, in-frame sequences only. Its copies lack some clones; in the studies checked, an unresolved V gene accounts for under half of them, and the cause for the rest is not known. V, J and clone size were drawn from that table, and D and trimming were deduced from the DNA. For this sample there are 90,000 to 120,000 clones; about 89% appear just once. Of the sample, 5% to 8% is held by the ten largest clones.

Overall study results and their limits: The whole spike protein was spanned by vaccine-associated CD4 TCRs, and dominant responses were seen in regions 160-218 and 743-854. Because no day 14 peak-response samples were available, the repertoires could be characterized only after the peak T cell response. Conclusions about previously exposed vaccinees are limited because only six or seven AZD1222 recipients were SARS-CoV-2 seropositive at baseline. In the small 56-69-year group, the increase in depth fell short of significance, most likely because of low power. Participants were mostly white British and included more females than males, and it was suggested by the authors that clonal diversity may have been underestimated. Spike-specific TCR breadth and depth rose significantly after two AZD1222 doses compared with day 0 and with MenACWY recipients. Reportedly, almost half of the unique spike-specific TCRs recognized epitopes lying outside the regions that are mutated in the B.1.351 and B.1.1.7 variants.

Trimming accounts for 5 bases at V and 10 bases at J, while the number of junction bases matched to no gene is 3. From cysteine to phenylalanine, the CDR3 is 11 amino acids long. Only the CDR3 region is kept as DNA, spanning 33 bases read in frame from base 1. The germline V gene sets CDR1 to MNHEY and CDR2 to SVGAGI. The sequenced sample was peripheral blood, obtained 28 days after the second AZD1222 dose. The V gene is TRBV6-5 and the J gene is TRBJ2-5, and TRBD1 matches 8 of the central bases. This TCR derives from an adult who received the AZD1222 COVID-19 vaccine. At the DNA level, the sequence is TGTGCCAGCAGTCATACAGGGGGCCAGTACTTC. Its translation reads: CASSHTGGQYF.